This TCR beta chain came from a study of identical twins. Study-wide points: Cord blood beta clonotypes that were abundant carried fewer insertions, and memory repertoires showed no such trend. For out-of-frame alpha sequences shared by twins, low generation probability was in excess.

This clonotype showed up just a few times. Its antigen is unidentified. V lost 3 bases and J 5 bases, leaving 11 bases between the germline ends. The CDR3 has 12 amino acids. Germline V gene lookup returns CDR1 DFQATT and CDR2 SNEGSKA (reference sequence). TCRdb passed the 5' RACE reads through MiXCR, listing each CDR3 protein once. The profile covers around 960,000 distinct CDR3 sequences, with 9% to 15% appearing a single time and around 1.6% taken by the ten largest. These data are also associated with another study on yellow fever vaccine responses in identical twins. That report notes: Twins reportedly mounted vaccine T cell responses that seemed partly convergent, partly personalized.

The source is a woman in her late teens or twenties in good health. The material sequenced was PBMCs. The V gene is TRBV20-1, the J gene TRBJ2-7, with unresolved D. CDR3 in DNA: TGCAGTGCTAGTCGGGTCTCTAACGAGCAGTACTTC. Amino acid sequence: CSASRVSNEQYF.